This T cell receptor beta chain was captured by sequencing in a study of T cells in Graves' hyperthyroidism and ophthalmopathy. With regard to this clonotype: What it binds is unknown.

V lost 3 bases and J lost 3; bases outside the gene matches: 10. This CDR3 region has 16 residues. Germline V CDR1 and CDR2: SGDLS, YYNGEE. Study-wide results and caveats: Clonotypes that were expanded in thyroid above 0.001 mostly appeared in blood too.

Using RNA transcripts as the source, TCR beta CDR3 regions were amplified. RT-PCR in the first round (using the HTBI primer set) targeted the TCR CDR3. TCRdb passed the multiplex PCR reads through MiXCR, listing each CDR3 protein once. Here the sample spans about 500,000 distinct CDR3 sequences, about 16% being singletons. The source is a woman aged 25 to 39 with Graves' ophthalmopathy. Material for sequencing was blood. The chain couples TRBV9 to TRBJ1-1, with TRBD1 matching 8 bases. CDR3 nucleotide sequence: TGTGCCAGCAGCGCTGGGGCAGGGGGCGCCGACACTGAAGCTTTCTTT. It yields the protein CASSAGAGGADTEAFF.